A single T cell receptor (beta chain) is shown here with its context. This sample is drawn from a study of blood T cell repertoires in COVID-19. Profiled with immunoSEQ multiplex PCR; TCRdb holds only in-frame clones, not every one. The sample has around 300,000 clones; around 90% are singletons. The CDR3 covers 14 residues. The junction had 4 bases not matched to a gene; V was cut back by 7 bases and J by 2 bases. The V gene's germline CDR1 is KGHDR and CDR2 SFDVKD. The rearrangement joins TRBV24-1 to TRBJ2-3; 8 nucleotides line up with TRBD1. The sample consisted of peripheral blood. This sequence was found in a man aged 50 to 59 with acute or convalescent COVID-19. The CDR3 region has the DNA TGTGCCACCAGCGGGACAGGCAACACAGATACGCAGTATTTT. It translates to CATSGTGNTDTQYF.